Presented here are 28 T cell receptor beta chains from one specimen sequenced in a study of blood T cell repertoires in COVID-19. Using immunoSEQ multiplex PCR, the repertoire was profiled, and TCRdb retains in-frame clones only, with some absent. Among 60,000 or so clones listed, about three quarters were seen once. The sequenced material came from peripheral blood. The receptors shown here come from a man younger than 40 with COVID-19, enrolled during active disease.

V usage is TRBV20-1 and J usage is TRBJ2-5; the D is unclear. Trimming took 6 bases from V and 4 from J, leaving 6 bases between them. The CDR3 consists of 10 residues. Germline loops: CDR1 DFQATT, CDR2 SNEGSKA (reference sequence). For the CDR3, the DNA is TGCAGTGCGGCCATAGAGACCCAGTACTTC. This translates into CSAAIETQYF.

To note about this clone: Other DNA sequences in this specimen translate into the identical CDR3. V and J are TRBV30 and TRBJ1-4; D might be TRBD1 (5 bases). This CDR3 is built from 14 residues. Germline V CDR1 and CDR2: GTSNPN, SVGIG (reference sequence). The CDR3 loop reads CATPRDSGNEKLFF. CDR3 bases: TGTGCTACGCCTCGGGACTCCGGGAATGAAAAACTGTTTTTT.

CDR3 in amino acids: CASSPLGRVGLTDTQYF. The CDR3, as DNA: TGTGCCAGCAGCCCCCTCGGAAGGGTGGGGCTGACGGATACGCAGTATTTT. The chain has TRBV11-2 and TRBJ2-3; possible D gene TRBD1, 5 bases. The CDR3 loop spans 17 amino acids. Germline CDR1 reads SGHAT; CDR2 reads FQNNGV. The V gene lost 5 bases and the J gene lost 6 bases, with 24 bases spanning the gap.

The chain employs TRBV9 and TRBJ1-4; the match to TRBD1 covers 11 bases. V shed 4 bases and J 7 bases; nucleotides not matched to a gene: 9. Germline V gene sequence: CDR1 SGDLS, CDR2 YYNGEE. This CDR3 region has 16 residues. CDR3 in amino acids: CASSNGQGADLEKLFF. The CDR3 nucleotides are TGTGCCAGCAGCAACGGACAGGGGGCTGATCTTGAAAAACTGTTTTTT.

The chain couples TRBV4-1 to TRBJ1-2, with TRBD1 matching over 7 bases. CDR1 is MGHRA, CDR2 YSYEKL, per germline. This CDR3 is built from 16 residues. Losses at the gene ends were 4 bases for V and 8 bases for J; bases not matched to a gene: 16. CDR3 nucleotide sequence: TGCGCCAGCAGCCTAGATACAGGGGTGGGTGGCGGCGGCTACACCTTC. Translating it yields CASSLDTGVGGGGYTF.

V and J are TRBV28 and TRBJ2-3; 7 bases fit TRBD1. The CDR3 extends over 13 amino acids. V lost 6 bases and J lost 1; bases outside the gene matches: 1. Germline V gene lookup returns CDR1 MDHEN and CDR2 SYDVKM. DNA of the CDR3: TGTGCCAGCAGGGGGACAGGCACAGATACGCAGTATTTT. This translates into CASRGTGTDTQYF. Full variable domain (rest looked up from reference TRBV28 and TRBJ2-3): DVKVTQSSRYLVKRTGEKVFLECVQDMDHENMFWYRQDPGLGLRLIYFSYDVKMKEKGDIPEGYSVSREKKERFSLILESASTNQTSMYLCASRGTGTDTQYFGPGTRLTVL.

The V call is TRBV9, the J call TRBJ2-2, with 8 bases identical to TRBD2. CDR1 SGDLS and CDR2 YYNGEE come from the germline V gene. V shed 0 bases and J 6 bases; nucleotides not matched to a gene: 1. This CDR3 comprises 14 residues. CDR3 sequence (DNA): TGTGCCAGCAGCGTAGCGGGAGGGCCCGGGGAGCTGTTTTTT. Translated, it gives CASSVAGGPGELFF.

J is TRBJ1-2 and V is TRBV5-1; 9 bases are a match to TRBD1. Germline-derived CDR1 and CDR2 are SGHRS and YFSETQ. The CDR3 extends over 13 amino acids. V lost 4 bases, J lost 6 bases, and 4 bases stayed unmatched. DNA for the CDR3: TGCGCCAGCAGCGTACAGGGGGCGGATGGCTACACCTTC. Its protein product is CASSVQGADGYTF.

The sample holds one count of this clone. This chain uses TRBV6-5 with TRBJ2-3; TRBD2 might be the D (6 bases). CDR3 length equals 15 residues. The germline gives CDR1 MNHEY, CDR2 SVGAGI. Trimming took 7 bases from V and 2 from J, leaving 16 bases between them. The DNA for the CDR3 is TGTGCCAGCAAGATGGGGAGGCCCCACACAGATACGCAGTATTTT. It codes for CASKMGRPHTDTQYF.

The V gene is TRBV24-1, the J gene TRBJ2-7; no reliable D call. Germline lookup yields CDR1 KGHDR and CDR2 SFDVKD. Trimming removed 4 bases at V and 0 bases at J, with 6 bases between. CDR3 size: 13 residues. The CDR3 reads CATSEDNSYEQYF. CDR3 coding DNA: TGTGCCACCAGTGAAGACAACTCCTACGAGCAGTACTTC.

This clone showed up just once. V usage is TRBV18 and J usage is TRBJ1-5; 9 positions match TRBD1. The CDR3 contains 16 residues. V was clipped by 3 bases and J by 6 bases; unmatched bases: 9. The germline gives CDR1 KGHSH, CDR2 LQKENI. CDR3 residues: CASSPGQGSVRQPQHF. For the CDR3, the DNA is TGTGCCAGCTCACCCGGACAGGGGTCGGTGCGTCAGCCCCAGCATTTT.

The J gene is TRBJ2-3, the V gene TRBV2, with 9 positions matching TRBD2. CDR1 and CDR2 from the germline V gene are SNHLY and FYNNEI. The CDR3 runs to 17 residues. Trimming at V came to 7 bases and at J to 0 bases, leaving 11 bases not matched to a gene. CDR3: CASTAGSGGPSTDTQYF. The CDR3 bases are TGTGCCAGCACGGCGGGTAGCGGGGGCCCGAGCACAGATACGCAGTATTTT.

The genes are TRBV19 and TRBJ2-3, with 12 bases that match TRBD2. CDR3 length: 16 amino acids. The V gene's germline CDR1 is LNHDA and CDR2 SQIVND (reference sequence). Trimming at V came to 9 bases and at J to 4 bases, leaving 11 bases not matched to a gene. DNA of the CDR3: TGTGCCAGCAGTCTCAATCTAGCGGGGGGGGCAGATACGCAGTATTTT. This sequence encodes CASSLNLAGGADTQYF.

The chain carries TRBV7-9 and TRBJ1-2; the D is unclear. Trimming cost V 5 bases and J 3 bases, with 13 bases left between them. The CDR3 sequence is 14 residues long. Germline CDR1 and CDR2: SEHNR and FQNEAQ (reference sequence). The CDR3 region has the DNA TGTGCCAGCAGCCCTCAGACGGACTACTATGGCTACACCTTC. Protein: CASSPQTDYYGYTF.

V usage is TRBV6-2 or TRBV6-3 and J usage is TRBJ1-2; D uncertain. The germline V and J ends were trimmed by 2 bases and 3 bases, with 10 bases remaining between them. CDR1 and CDR2 from the germline V gene are MNHEY and SVGEGT. The CDR3 totals 14 residues. This chain's CDR3 is CASSYTRGYYGYTF. The CDR3 DNA follows: TGTGCCAGCAGTTACACCAGAGGCTACTATGGCTACACCTTC.

The rearrangement links TRBV18 to TRBJ1-1; maybe TRBD1 (6 bases). V lost 3 bases to trimming and J lost 0 bases, with 14 bases between them. The germline gives CDR1 KGHSH, CDR2 LQKENI. This CDR3 spans 16 amino acids. CDR3 coding DNA: TGTGCCAGCTCACCGATACCGGGACAATTGAACACTGAAGCTTTCTTT. Amino acid sequence: CASSPIPGQLNTEAFF.

The V gene is TRBV4-2, the J gene TRBJ2-1; 12 positions match TRBD2. The CDR3 totals 16 residues. Trimming removed 7 bases from V and 4 bases from J; junction bases left unmatched: 8. CDR1 LGHNA and CDR2 YNFKEQ come from the germline V gene. The CDR3 region is CASTVLAGGKYNEQFF. The CDR3 nucleotides read TGTGCCAGCACCGTACTAGCGGGGGGCAAGTACAATGAGCAGTTCTTC.

By its share, this clone is medium-sized. This chain links TRBV10-3 with TRBJ2-1; the D gene is possibly TRBD2 (5 bases). Germline V lookup: CDR1 ENHRY, CDR2 SYGVKD. The CDR3 has 14 residues. V was shortened by 0 bases and J by 8 bases, with 11 bases between the two germline ends. The CDR3: CAISESTLRDEQFF. CDR3 sequence (DNA): TGTGCCATCAGTGAGTCGACGTTGCGGGATGAGCAGTTCTTC.

The chain carries TRBV28 and TRBJ1-5; perhaps TRBD1 as D (5 bases). Trimming cost V 7 bases and J 2 bases, with 15 bases left between them. Per germline, CDR1 MDHEN and CDR2 SYDVKM. The CDR3 length is 15 residues. The CDR3 nucleotides are TGTGCCAGCACCCAAGACAGACGGGGCAATCAGCCCCAGCATTTT. Translating gives CASTQDRRGNQPQHF.

V and J are TRBV10-3 and TRBJ2-1, with D perhaps TRBD1 (6 bases). The length of the CDR3 is 15 residues. V lost 5 bases and J 6 bases, leaving 17 bases between the germline ends. The V gene's germline CDR1 is ENHRY and CDR2 SYGVKD. In DNA, the CDR3 is TGTGCCATCAGTCCTTCAGGGGTTGGTAGCAATGAGCAGTTCTTC. This sequence encodes CAISPSGVGSNEQFF.

J is TRBJ2-2 and V is TRBV7-3; possibly TRBD1 for D (6 bases). CDR3 length: 16 amino acids. Trimming left V 5 bases short and J 0 bases short, with 13 bases between. Germline V gene data show CDR1 as SGHTA and CDR2 as FQGTGA. CDR3 sequence reads: CASSPTGPANTGELFF. The CDR3, as DNA: TGTGCCAGCAGCCCTACAGGGCCCGCGAACACCGGGGAGCTGTTTTTT.

The chain employs TRBV3-1 (or the pseudogene TRBV3-2) and TRBJ2-1; tentatively, D is TRBD2 (5 bases). V lost 1 base to trimming and J lost 10 bases, with 14 bases between them. Germline values: CDR1 LGHDT, CDR2 YNNKEL (reference sequence). The CDR3 is made up of 14 amino acids. CDR3 DNA: TGTGCCAGCAGCCAAGGAGGTTCTAGCAACGAGCAGTTCTTC. Amino acid sequence: CASSQGGSSNEQFF.

In DNA form, the CDR3 reads TGTGCCAGCAGACCCGACAGGGGGCTTTATCAGCCCCAGCATTTT. Translated: CASRPDRGLYQPQHF. The chain uses TRBV2 and TRBJ1-5; 10 bases are a match to TRBD1. J lost 5 bases, V lost 6 bases, and 7 bases had no gene match. The CDR3 has 15 amino acids. Germline CDR1 and CDR2: SNHLY and FYNNEI.

The chain couples TRBV5-5 to TRBJ2-7; 9 nucleotides agree with TRBD2. The CDR3 loop spans 14 amino acids. J gave up 5 bases and V 2 bases, and 5 bases lay outside the gene matches. Germline loops: CDR1 SGHKS, CDR2 YYEKEE (reference sequence). The CDR3 bases are TGTGCCAGCAGCTTTTATAGCGGGGGACACGAGCAGTACTTC. Its translation is CASSFYSGGHEQYF.

This chain uses TRBV29-1 with TRBJ2-1; possible D gene TRBD1, 6 bases. Trimming cost V 4 bases and J 8 bases, with 12 bases left between them. Germline V lookup: CDR1 SQVTM, CDR2 ANQGSEA. CDR3 length equals 12 residues. CDR3 DNA sequence: TGCAGCGTTGTAGGGGGTTTCGATGAGCAGTTCTTC. Translation gives CSVVGGFDEQFF.

The J gene is TRBJ2-3, the V gene TRBV6-4, with 8 positions matching TRBD2. J gave up 0 bases and V 5 bases, and 7 bases lay outside the gene matches. This CDR3 has 16 amino acids. CDR1 and CDR2 (germline): MRHNA, SNTAGT. The CDR3 DNA follows: TGTGCCAGCAGTCCCACCGGGGGGGGGAGCACAGATACGCAGTATTTT. Protein sequence: CASSPTGGGSTDTQYF.

J is TRBJ2-5 and V is TRBV6-2 or TRBV6-3, with TRBD2 identical over 12 bases. Per the germline V gene, CDR1 is MNHEY and CDR2 is SVGEGT. V shed 6 bases, J shed 6 bases, and the junction held 17 bases outside the gene matches. This CDR3 is built from 18 residues. This CDR3 is CASRPTSGGPDPGKTQYF. In nucleotides, the CDR3 is TGTGCCAGCAGGCCTACTAGCGGGGGGCCTGACCCCGGGAAGACCCAGTACTTC.

About this clone: An end of the junction differs from the germline gene, which may be a read error. The chain employs TRBV27 and TRBJ2-1; 10 bases line up with TRBD2. This CDR3 has 15 amino acids. In germline, CDR1 is MNHEY, CDR2 SMNVEV (reference sequence). CDR3 sequence: CASSFSSGGYNELFF. The CDR3 bases are TGTGCCAGCAGTTTTTCTAGCGGGGGCTACAATGAGCTGTTCTTC.